This TCR beta chain is from a study of graft-versus-host responses after intestinal transplantation. Overall study context: Every transplant recipient was induced with anti-thymocyte globulin, then maintained on tacrolimus and steroids for roughly 3 years.

Study-wide findings and caveats: Investigators detected GvH clones in recipient marrow, with some emerging earlier in ileum or blood. Allografts of one patient group, those with graft-donor T cell macrochimerism, had high graft-versus-host to host-versus-graft clonal ratios.

The CDR3 loop spans 16 amino acids. Germline lookup yields CDR1 SGHTA and CDR2 FQGNSA. The V gene end was trimmed by 8 bases and the J gene end by 2 bases; junction bases not matched to a gene: 9. Assay: immunoSEQ multiplex PCR; the TCRdb copy retains only in-frame clones and omits some. The sample lists approximately 82,000 clones; roughly 89% were seen once. With regard to this clone: As yet, its antigen is unknown.

Source: unstimulated CD4+ T cells sorted from spleen or lymph node cells, taken before intestinal transplant. V gene TRBV7-2 combines with J gene TRBJ2-7; 13 nucleotides align to TRBD2. This sequence originates from a human donor who received an intestinal transplant. CDR3 sequence: CASSTTSGGLTYEQYF. In DNA, the CDR3 is TGTGCCAGCTCTACGACTAGCGGGGGGCTAACCTACGAGCAGTACTTC.